This TCR beta chain is drawn from a study of patients and donors after allogeneic stem cell transplantation. This CDR3 has 12 residues. V lost 4 bases and J 4 bases, leaving 7 bases between the germline ends. Germline V lookup: CDR1 DFQATT, CDR2 SNEGSKA (reference sequence). This clonotype was seen only once. TCRdb analysed the RT-PCR reads with MiXCR anew, one entry per CDR3 protein. This sample has roughly 150,000 distinct CDR3 sequences, with 24% found just once. This receptor was taken from a human donor who was either an allogeneic HSCT recipient or a stem cell or donor lymphocyte infusion donor (not recorded which). It is not recorded whose cells these are; they may come from a transplant donor. The specimen was blood, either unsorted or a sorted T cell fraction (not recorded which). V and J are TRBV20-1 and TRBJ2-2; D unresolved. The CDR3 here is CSANGPTGELFF. The CDR3 DNA sequence: TGCAGTGCTAATGGACCCACCGGGGAGCTGTTTTTT.